This T cell receptor beta chain comes out of a study of identical twins. Each CDR3 protein gets one entry after TCRdb re-called the 5' RACE reads with MiXCR. The profile shows approximately 470,000 distinct CDR3 sequences, 14% of them singletons. The CDR3 has 13 amino acids. The V end was cut by 1 base, the J end by 7 bases, with 11 bases between. Germline V gene sequence: CDR1 DFQATT, CDR2 SNEGSKA (reference sequence). This clonotype showed up just a few times. Its antigen is unidentified. Study-level results: In cord blood, abundant beta clonotypes had fewer insertions; memory showed no trend. Alpha sequences that were out-of-frame and twin-shared showed an excess of low generation probability.

The same specimen was also included in a second study, on yellow fever vaccine responses in identical twins.

Input material: CD4+ T cells sorted from blood. The chain couples TRBV20-1 to TRBJ2-1; possibly TRBD2 for D (5 bases). This TCR was recovered from a woman aged 18-29 years in good health. The CDR3 region is CSARVLAWNEQFF. The CDR3 bases are TGCAGTGCTAGAGTCCTAGCATGGAATGAGCAGTTCTTC.